The clone carrying this TCR beta chain was seen once. Its antigen remains unknown. The CDR3 runs to 14 residues. Per germline, CDR1 SGHTA and CDR2 FQGTGA. Between the trimmed V and J ends, which lost 5 bases and 8 bases, there was a span of 16 bases. Assay used: immunoSEQ multiplex PCR; TCRdb lists only in-frame clones, some missing. The sample records some 2,400,000 clones, roughly 95% being singletons. This record belongs to a study of shared clonotypes between healthy human individuals. About the research overall: With ages of 18 to 49, the donors were a couple of women and a few men.

Overall study results and limits: Naive CD4 clonotype sharing across several donors was about 5%. Naive subsets typically showed greater estimated richness than memory subsets.

This receptor was identified in a man aged 18 to 30 in good health. The sample was naive CD4+ T cells sorted from blood. Subset specified: CD45RA+ positively selected. This rearrangement joins TRBV7-3 to TRBJ2-1, with D hard to call. The CDR3 nucleotides read TGTGCCAGCAGCAAACACGATCCCTGGGATGAGCAGTTCTTC. Protein sequence: CASSKHDPWDEQFF.